Described below is a single T cell receptor (beta chain) sequence and its context. As yet, its antigen is unknown. The V and J ends lost 3 bases and 2 bases, in that order; junction bases with no gene match: 6. CDR3 length equals 17 residues. From germline, CDR1 is LGHNA and CDR2 YNFKEQ. TCRdb's table, derived via immunoSEQ multiplex PCR, lists solely in-frame clones and lacks some. The sample lists 150,000 to 200,000 clones, roughly nine tenths occurring once. This record belongs to a study of cytomegalovirus exposure and HLA in healthy donors. Separation from the approximately 670-subject first cohort characterized the approximately 120-subject validation cohort, to which the donors belonged. Whole-study findings and limits: The classifier was said to identify cytomegalovirus status with high specificity and sensitivity.

The sample consisted of PBMCs. The chain carries TRBV4-2 and TRBJ2-7, with 14 bases that match TRBD2. This TCR was recovered from a young woman in good health and CMV-seropositive. CDR3 DNA sequence: TGTGCCAGCAGCCAGGGGGGACTAGCGGGAGTCACCTACGAGCAGTACTTC. This gives the protein CASSQGGLAGVTYEQYF.